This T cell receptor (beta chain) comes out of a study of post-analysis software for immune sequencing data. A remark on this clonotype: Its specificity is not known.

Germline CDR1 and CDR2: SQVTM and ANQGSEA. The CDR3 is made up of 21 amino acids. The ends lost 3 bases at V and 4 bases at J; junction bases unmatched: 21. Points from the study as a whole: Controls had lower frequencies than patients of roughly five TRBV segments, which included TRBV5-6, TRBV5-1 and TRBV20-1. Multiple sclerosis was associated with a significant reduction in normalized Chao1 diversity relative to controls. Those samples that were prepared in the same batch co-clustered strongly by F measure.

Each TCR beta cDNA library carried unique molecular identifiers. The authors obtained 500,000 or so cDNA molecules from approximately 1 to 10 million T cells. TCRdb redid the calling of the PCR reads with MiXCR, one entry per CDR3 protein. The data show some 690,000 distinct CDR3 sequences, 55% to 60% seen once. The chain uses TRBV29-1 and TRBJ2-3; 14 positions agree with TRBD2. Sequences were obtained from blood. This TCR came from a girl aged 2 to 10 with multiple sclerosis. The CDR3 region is CSVDRLPRLAGGLSLADTQYF. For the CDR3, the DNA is TGCAGCGTTGACCGATTACCGAGACTAGCGGGGGGGCTTAGTCTGGCAGATACGCAGTATTTT.